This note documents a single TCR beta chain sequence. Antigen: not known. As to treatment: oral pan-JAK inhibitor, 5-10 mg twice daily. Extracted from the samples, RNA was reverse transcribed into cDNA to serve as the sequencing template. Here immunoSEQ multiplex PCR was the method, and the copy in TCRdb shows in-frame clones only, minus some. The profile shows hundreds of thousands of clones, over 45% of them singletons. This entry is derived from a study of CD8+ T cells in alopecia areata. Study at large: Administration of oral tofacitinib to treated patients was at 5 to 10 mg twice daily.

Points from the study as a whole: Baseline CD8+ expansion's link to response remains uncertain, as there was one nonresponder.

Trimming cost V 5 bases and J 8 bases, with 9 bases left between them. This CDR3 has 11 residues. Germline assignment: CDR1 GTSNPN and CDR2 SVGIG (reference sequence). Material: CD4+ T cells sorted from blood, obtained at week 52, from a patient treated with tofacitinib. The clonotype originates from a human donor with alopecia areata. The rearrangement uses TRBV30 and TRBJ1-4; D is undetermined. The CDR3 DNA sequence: TGTGCCTGGGCAAGAGGGGAAAAACTGTTTTTT. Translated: CAWARGEKLFF.